This T cell receptor (beta chain) is drawn from a study of T cell responses to AZD1222 COVID-19 vaccine. Sequenced by immunoSEQ multiplex PCR; TCRdb stores in-frame clones only, minus some. The sample contains under 130,000 clones, about 92% of which appear only once. Trimming took off 2 bases at V and 3 bases at J, with 17 bases between the two ends. In germline, CDR1 is MDHEN, CDR2 SYDVKM. The CDR3 is 16 residues long. V usage is TRBV28 and J usage is TRBJ2-7, with D hard to call. The source of this sequence is an adult in good health. Material: peripheral blood, obtained on day 0 of AZD1222 vaccination. The CDR3 sequence: CASSLGTGKRGYEQYF. As DNA, the CDR3 is TGTGCCAGCAGTTTAGGTACCGGCAAAAGAGGCTACGAGCAGTACTTC.